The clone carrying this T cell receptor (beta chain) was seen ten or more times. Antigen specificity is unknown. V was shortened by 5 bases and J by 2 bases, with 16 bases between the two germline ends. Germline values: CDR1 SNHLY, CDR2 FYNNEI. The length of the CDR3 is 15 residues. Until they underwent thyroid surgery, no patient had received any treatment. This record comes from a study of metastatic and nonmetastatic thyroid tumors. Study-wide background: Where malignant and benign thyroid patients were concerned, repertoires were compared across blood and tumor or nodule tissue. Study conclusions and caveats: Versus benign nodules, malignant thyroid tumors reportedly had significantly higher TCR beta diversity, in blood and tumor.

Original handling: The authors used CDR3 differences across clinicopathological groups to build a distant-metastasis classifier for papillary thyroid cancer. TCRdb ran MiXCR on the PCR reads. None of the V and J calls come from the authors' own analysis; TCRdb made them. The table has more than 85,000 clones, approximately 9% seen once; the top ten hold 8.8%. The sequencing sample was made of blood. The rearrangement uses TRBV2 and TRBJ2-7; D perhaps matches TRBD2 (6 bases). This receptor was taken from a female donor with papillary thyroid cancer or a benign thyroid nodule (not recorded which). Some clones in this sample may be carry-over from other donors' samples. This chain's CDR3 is CASSRDEDYAYEQYF. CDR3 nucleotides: TGTGCCAGCAGTAGAGACGAGGACTATGCCTACGAGCAGTACTTC.